The source of this TCR beta chain is a study of T-cell memory formation after mild COVID-19. Study context: Among the donors, TCR clusters were largely specific to each donor.

TCRdb fed the 5' RACE reads into MiXCR, producing one record per CDR3 protein. The sample records about 110,000 distinct CDR3 sequences, roughly a sixth being singletons. Trimming cost V 3 bases and J 6 bases; bases outside gene matches: 8. The CDR3 spans 15 residues. Germline CDR1 and CDR2: DFQATT and SNEGSKA (reference sequence). The sequenced sample was PBMCs or a T cell subset sorted from them (not recorded which). The chain carries TRBV20-1 and TRBJ2-1; the match to TRBD1 covers 10 bases. This receptor was taken from a man aged 18 to 30 who had mild COVID-19 (a few samples of this study predate the infection). Cell type and time point are not known. The CDR3 spells CSARAPGTGVNEQFF. For the CDR3, the DNA is TGCAGTGCTAGGGCCCCCGGGACAGGGGTCAATGAGCAGTTCTTC.